Below are 27 T cell receptor beta chains sequenced from a single sample in a study of Graves' ophthalmopathy and Graves' hyperthyroidism. Amplification of the TCR beta CDR3 regions used RNA transcripts (as template). After a first-round RT-PCR with HTBI primers, a second-round multiplex PCR was run. TCRdb analysed the multiplex PCR reads with MiXCR anew, one entry per CDR3 protein. The profile shows about 390,000 distinct CDR3 sequences, 15% to 17% of them singletons. What was sequenced was peripheral blood. These receptor sequences come from a woman between 18 and 29 years old with stable Graves' hyperthyroidism.

In this sample, this clonotype turned up many times. The chain employs TRBV19 and TRBJ1-5; the match to TRBD1 covers 7 bases. V dropped 4 bases and J dropped 6; count of bases not matched to a gene: 12. The CDR3 is 16 residues long. Germline V gene data show CDR1 as LNHDA and CDR2 as SQIVND (reference sequence). This CDR3 reads CASSTTRQGEGQPQHF. The CDR3 DNA sequence: TGTGCCAGTAGTACCACCCGACAGGGAGAGGGTCAGCCCCAGCATTTT.

The table lists this clonotype with many counts. CDR3 nucleotide sequence: TGTGCCAGCAGCCACCCGGAGGGGGAGCAGTACTTC. Translating gives CASSHPEGEQYF. The chain carries TRBV3-1 and TRBJ2-7; the D gene is possibly TRBD2 (6 bases). Germline CDR1 reads LGHDT; CDR2 reads YNNKEL (reference sequence). The CDR3 runs to 12 residues. Trimming pared 3 bases from V and 7 bases from J, leaving 10 bases between.

In its sample, this clonotype was seen many times. V gene TRBV12-3 or TRBV12-4 combines with J gene TRBJ1-1; D is possibly TRBD1 (5 bases). The ends were cut back, 1 base at V and 5 bases at J, with 17 bases in the middle. The length of the CDR3 is 16 residues. CDR3 residues: CASSLVGSGGGTEAFF. CDR3 nucleotide sequence: TGTGCCAGCAGTTTAGTTGGGTCGGGGGGTGGGACTGAAGCTTTCTTT.

This clonotype was recorded many times. The rearrangement links TRBV19 to TRBJ1-2, with 7 bases matching TRBD1. CDR3 size: 16 residues. V trimming: 6 bases; J trimming: 6 bases; junction bases outside the gene matches: 16. The germline CDR1 and CDR2 sequences are LNHDA and SQIVND (reference sequence). The DNA for the CDR3 is TGTGCCAGTAGCACTAACCTACAGGGGTTAAGAGATGGCTACACCTTC. Translation gives CASSTNLQGLRDGYTF.

This clonotype was found many times. The V and J genes are TRBV6-5 and TRBJ2-2; D perhaps matches TRBD1 (6 bases). Germline V gene sequence: CDR1 MNHEY, CDR2 SVGAGI. This CDR3 is 12 amino acids long. V lost 7 bases to trimming and J lost 3 bases, with 6 bases between them. This CDR3 reads CASKGDTGELFF. In DNA, the CDR3 is TGTGCCAGCAAGGGGGACACCGGGGAGCTGTTTTTT.

As regards this clonotype: A much larger clonotype is one base distant, so this may be a read error. The rearrangement joins TRBV6-2 or TRBV6-3 to TRBJ1-1, with D unclear. This CDR3 spans 13 amino acids. Germline values: CDR1 MNHEY, CDR2 SVGEGT. For the CDR3, the DNA is TGTGCCAGCCATGCAGCGTTATCCACTGAAGCTGTCTTT. Its translation: CASHAALSTEAVF.

The sample holds many counts of this clonotype. The CDR3 spells CASSLDSTESNYGYTF. CDR3 coding DNA: TGTGCCAGCAGCTTAGATTCGACGGAGTCTAACTATGGCTACACCTTC. V is TRBV11-1 and J is TRBJ1-2, with D hard to call. Germline values: CDR1 SGHAT, CDR2 FQDESV (reference sequence). The length of the CDR3 is 16 residues. The V and J ends lost 1 base and 0 bases respectively, with 12 bases between them.

The CDR3 DNA follows: TGTGCCAGCAGCCACGCGGCTAGCTCCTACGAGCAGTACTTC. Its translation is CASSHAASSYEQYF. The V call is TRBV27, the J call TRBJ2-7; D unresolved. The CDR3 spans 14 residues. Germline CDR1 reads MNHEY; CDR2 reads SMNVEV (reference sequence). V lost 6 bases to trimming and J lost 0 bases, with 12 bases between them.

This clonotype was detected ten times or more. The chain employs TRBV7-2 and TRBJ2-2; D is unclear. Trimming removed 2 bases at V and 1 base at J, with 5 bases between. The CDR3 runs 14 residues. In germline, CDR1 is SGHTA, CDR2 FQGNSA. CDR3 sequence reads: CASSLSRNTGELFF. Here the CDR3 DNA reads TGTGCCAGCAGCTTATCGAGGAACACCGGGGAGCTGTTTTTT.

Ten or more counts support this clonotype. V is TRBV19 and J is TRBJ1-6, with D unclear. The CDR3 loop spans 14 amino acids. Germline V CDR1 and CDR2: LNHDA, SQIVND (reference sequence). Trimming cost V 7 bases and J 10 bases, with 17 bases left between them. The CDR3 nucleotides are TGTGCCAGTAACGATCTGAACAGCCGCTCACCCCTCCACTTT. As protein: CASNDLNSRSPLHF.

This clonotype was recorded many times. The gene calls are TRBV12-3 or TRBV12-4 and TRBJ1-5; 9 bases match TRBD1. The ends lost 1 base at V and 2 bases at J; junction bases unmatched: 3. This CDR3 contains 16 residues. The DNA of the CDR3 is TGTGCCAGCAGTTTAGGGACAGGGGTAGGCAATCAGCCCCAGCATTTT. As protein: CASSLGTGVGNQPQHF.

This clonotype was recorded at least ten times. The chain couples TRBV12-3 or TRBV12-4 to TRBJ1-1, with 9 bases fitting TRBD1. The V segment lost 6 bases and the J segment 5 bases; nucleotides outside the gene matches: 10. The CDR3 is 15 residues long. The CDR3 nucleotides read TGTGCCAGCAGCCCTCCCGGGACAGGGTTGACTGAAGCTTTCTTT. Translation: CASSPPGTGLTEAFF.

This clonotype has just a few counts. V gene TRBV27 combines with J gene TRBJ1-1, with 9 positions matching TRBD1. With V trimmed by 5 bases and J by 5 bases, 12 bases remained unmatched. Germline CDR1 is MNHEY and CDR2 is SMNVEV (reference sequence). The CDR3 spans 16 residues. The CDR3 reads CASSPDRGNLETEAFF. The CDR3 DNA is TGTGCCAGCAGTCCAGACAGGGGGAATCTGGAAACTGAAGCTTTCTTT.

This clonotype was seen ten or more times. The chain employs TRBV6-2 or TRBV6-3 and TRBJ1-5; D is possibly TRBD1 (6 bases). In germline, CDR1 is MNHEY, CDR2 SVGEGT. The CDR3 is made up of 18 amino acids. Trimming left V 2 bases short and J 2 bases short, with 19 bases between. CDR3 region: CASSYRPRGGWGNQPQHF. Here the CDR3 DNA reads TGTGCCAGCAGTTACCGCCCCAGGGGCGGGTGGGGCAATCAGCCCCAGCATTTT.

On this clonotype itself: A clone one base away is much larger, so this may be a read error. The chain links TRBV5-1 to TRBJ1-2; D might be TRBD1 (5 bases). The CDR3 contains 14 residues. The germline V gene has CDR1 SGHRS and CDR2 YFSETQ. V lost 2 bases, J lost 8 bases, and 16 bases lay in between. CDR3 in amino acids: CASSLVHGTKGYTF. Here the CDR3 DNA reads TGCGCCAGCAGCTTAGTACACGGGACGAAAGGCTACACCTTC. Full variable domain (rest looked up from reference TRBV5-1 and TRBJ1-2): KAGVTQTPRYLIKTRGQQVTLSCSPISGHRSVSWYQQTPGQGLQFLFEYFSETQRNKGNFPGRFSGRQFSNSRSEMNVSTLELGDSALYLCASSLVHGTKGYTFGSGTRLTVV.

Many counts were recorded for this clonotype. The genes are TRBV6-4 and TRBJ1-1, with a weak D call TRBD1 (5 bases). The germline V and J ends were trimmed by 2 bases and 5 bases, with 18 bases remaining between them. CDR1 MRHNA and CDR2 SNTAGT come from the germline V gene. The CDR3 sequence is 16 residues long. CDR3 DNA: TGTGCCAGCAGTGACCGTAGAGACGGGGGGTGGACTGAAGCTTTCTTT. It translates to CASSDRRDGGWTEAFF.

This clonotype was counted many times. The chain couples TRBV6-2 or TRBV6-3 to TRBJ1-2; 11 bases are shared with TRBD1. V lost 0 bases, J lost 8 bases, and 8 bases stayed unmatched. The CDR3 spans 16 residues. Per germline, CDR1 MNHEY and CDR2 SVGEGT. CDR3 nucleotides: TGTGCCAGCAGTTACTCGACCGGACAGGGGGCGCAAGGCTACACCTTC. The encoded protein is CASSYSTGQGAQGYTF.

Many counts were recorded for this clonotype. The rearrangement links TRBV7-2 to TRBJ2-7; D is possibly TRBD2 (6 bases). The CDR3 loop spans 14 amino acids. Germline CDR1 SGHTA, CDR2 FQGNSA. Trimming left V 5 bases short and J 6 bases short, with 17 bases between. The DNA for the CDR3 is TGTGCCAGCAGCCGGGACTGGGTCTCGTCCGAGCAGTACTTC. Translating it yields CASSRDWVSSEQYF.

This clonotype was detected once. The chain employs TRBV12-3 or TRBV12-4 and TRBJ1-1; 7 bases fit TRBD1. The ends lost 8 bases at V and 0 bases at J; junction bases unmatched: 9. The CDR3 runs to 15 residues. CDR3 coding DNA: TGTGCCAGCTATCCTTTCAGGGGGATGAACACTGAAGCTTTCTTT. It is translated as CASYPFRGMNTEAFF.

The chain links TRBV7-8 to TRBJ2-4; 10 bases are a match to TRBD1. The CDR3 is made up of 15 amino acids. V was clipped by 4 bases and J by 7 bases; unmatched bases: 7. Germline V CDR1 and CDR2: SGHVS, FQNEAQ. In nucleotides, the CDR3 is TGTGCCAGCAGCTCAAGACAGGGGGCGCCGAACATTCAGTACTTC. This translates into CASSSRQGAPNIQYF.

Concerning this clonotype itself: One junction end does not reproduce the germline sequence, and a read error may be involved. The chain recombines TRBV20-1 with TRBJ2-5; perhaps TRBD1 as D (5 bases). Per germline, CDR1 DFQATT and CDR2 SNEGSKA (reference sequence). The CDR3 length is 16 residues. The CDR3 protein is CSARSLQADLQVTQYF. CDR3 DNA: TGCAGTGCTAGATCTCTACAGGCCGACCTACAAGTGACCCAGTACTTC.

The chain has TRBV28 and TRBJ1-1; 8 bases match TRBD1. CDR3 length equals 16 residues. V lost 6 bases, J lost 2 bases, and 11 bases stayed unmatched. Germline CDR1 and CDR2: MDHEN and SYDVKM. The CDR3 bases are TGTGCCAGCAGGTCCATTTACAGGGGGTCAAACACTGAAGCTTTCTTT. Translation: CASRSIYRGSNTEAFF. The entire variable domain, with the rest obtained from reference TRBV28 and TRBJ1-1, is as follows: DVKVTQSSRYLVKRTGEKVFLECVQDMDHENMFWYRQDPGLGLRLIYFSYDVKMKEKGDIPEGYSVSREKKERFSLILESASTNQTSMYLCASRSIYRGSNTEAFFGQGTRLTVV.

In DNA form, the CDR3 reads TGTGCCAGCAGGGGGACAGGCCCTGGAAGGTACGAGCAGTACTTC. It is translated as CASRGTGPGRYEQYF. V and J are TRBV2 and TRBJ2-7; 8 nucleotides line up with TRBD1. Germline CDR1 SNHLY, CDR2 FYNNEI. Trimming removed 6 bases from V and 4 bases from J; junction bases left unmatched: 11. The CDR3 has 15 residues.

The V and J genes are TRBV6-5 and TRBJ1-1; D call uncertain. CDR1 and CDR2 from the germline V gene are MNHEY and SVGAGI. The CDR3 is made up of 15 amino acids. Trimming stripped 2 bases from V and 0 bases from J, with 10 bases between. DNA for the CDR3: TGTGCCAGCAGTTACCCGGGCGGGATGAACACTGAAGCTTTCTTT. Translated, it gives CASSYPGGMNTEAFF.

The sample holds many counts of this clonotype. V gene TRBV7-6 combines with J gene TRBJ1-1, with D perhaps matching TRBD1 (6 bases). CDR3 length equals 14 residues. Per germline, CDR1 SGHVS and CDR2 FNYEAQ. Trimming stripped 6 bases from V and 5 bases from J, with 16 bases between. The CDR3 loop reads CASSYQGRGTEAFF. CDR3 nucleotide sequence: TGTGCCAGCAGTTACCAGGGGCGAGGTACTGAAGCTTTCTTT.

This chain uses TRBV18 with TRBJ2-7; 10 nucleotides align to TRBD1. This CDR3 has 15 residues. The J segment lost 4 bases and the V segment lost 4 bases, leaving 7 bases of the junction unmatched. Germline CDR1 KGHSH, CDR2 LQKENI. The CDR3 coding sequence is TGTGCCAGCTCACACCTGACAGGGGGCGAATACGAGCAGTACTTC. This gives the protein CASSHLTGGEYEQYF.

The chain is built from TRBV6-1 and TRBJ2-2; 7 bases are a match to TRBD1. V lost 9 bases to trimming and J lost 1 base; unmatched junction nucleotides: 8. Per the germline V gene, CDR1 is MNHNS and CDR2 is SASEGT. The CDR3 contains 15 residues. The CDR3 DNA follows: TGTGCCAGTGCAGAGGGGGCAGGGAACACCGGGGAGCTGTTTTTT. Protein product: CASAEGAGNTGELFF.